The 19 T cell receptor beta chains below were found in one sample sequenced in a study of blood T cells in healthy people across ages. Combining a sample-barcoded 5' primer with a J-beta primer mix, a second PCR ran for about 6 to 12 cycles. TCRdb re-analysed the 5' RACE reads in MiXCR, keeping a single row per CDR3 protein. The sample lists about 1.6 million distinct CDR3 sequences; roughly 32% were seen once. The sequenced sample consisted of blood. Receptor source: a woman aged 30 to 39 in good health.

This clonotype was seen more than once but under ten times. This chain uses TRBV12-3 or TRBV12-4 with TRBJ1-2, with a possible D match to TRBD1 (6 bases). The V and J ends lost 5 bases and 0 bases respectively, with 10 bases between them. The CDR3 is 14 residues long. CDR3 bases: TGTGCCAGCAGTAACAGGGACCCTAACTATGGCTACACCTTC. Protein: CASSNRDPNYGYTF.

V gene TRBV28 combines with J gene TRBJ2-5; 8 nucleotides match TRBD2. The assigned J gene may be wrong: the sequence end matches TRBJ2-7 better. Germline loops: CDR1 MDHEN, CDR2 SYDVKM. The CDR3 has 17 residues. In DNA, the CDR3 is TGTGCCAGCAGTTTAAGGGGAGGTCTAGCGGGTACCAACGAGCAGTACTTC. Translated: CASSLRGGLAGTNEQYF.

The rearrangement uses TRBV5-1 and TRBJ2-3; D remains ambiguous. CDR1 SGHRS and CDR2 YFSETQ come from the germline V gene. The CDR3 spans 14 residues. Trimming cost V 4 bases and J 0 bases, with 9 bases left between them. The CDR3 DNA sequence: TGCGCCAGCAGCCCAACATTTAGCACAGATACGCAGTATTTT. Protein product: CASSPTFSTDTQYF. The full variable domain, in which reference TRBV5-1 and TRBJ2-3 provide the parts outside the CDR3, is KAGVTQTPRYLIKTRGQQVTLSCSPISGHRSVSWYQQTPGQGLQFLFEYFSETQRNKGNFPGRFSGRQFSNSRSEMNVSTLELGDSALYLCASSPTFSTDTQYFGPGTRLTVL.

V gene TRBV7-2 combines with J gene TRBJ1-1, with no clear D. The CDR3 is 13 residues long. The germline V gene encodes CDR1 SGHTA and CDR2 FQGNSA. V was clipped by 4 bases and J by 3 bases, with 9 bases between them. The CDR3 DNA sequence: TGTGCCAGCAGCTCAGTAATGGACACTGAAGCTTTCTTT. Its translation: CASSSVMDTEAFF.

Details on this clonotype: A much larger clonotype is one base distant, so this may be a read error. The V call is TRBV30, the J call TRBJ1-1; D gene uncertain. The CDR3 totals 12 residues. V dropped 8 bases and J dropped 1 base, with 11 bases sitting between them. CDR1 and CDR2 (germline): GTSNPN, SVGIG (reference sequence). The CDR3 spells CARNDGNTEAFF. The CDR3 nucleotides are TGTGCCCGGAACGACGGGAACACTGAAGCTTTCTTT.

The chain links TRBV7-9 to TRBJ2-1, with D possibly being TRBD2 (5 bases). The CDR3 extends over 16 amino acids. The germline V gene encodes CDR1 SEHNR and CDR2 FQNEAQ (reference sequence). Trimming removed 0 bases at V and 0 bases at J, with 9 bases between. DNA for the CDR3: TGTGCCAGCAGCTTAGCTGATGGGAGCTCCTACAATGAGCAGTTCTTC. Its protein is CASSLADGSSYNEQFF. Supplemented by reference TRBV7-9 and TRBJ2-1, the full variable domain reads DTGVSQNPRHKITKRGQNVTFRCDPISEHNRLYWYRQTLGQGPEFLTYFQNEAQLEKSRLLSDRFSAERPKGSFSTLEIQRTEQGDSAMYLCASSLADGSSYNEQFFGPGTRLTVL.

The chain recombines TRBV28 with TRBJ1-6; a weak D match, TRBD1 (5 bases). Trimming stripped 7 bases from V and 4 bases from J, with 11 bases between. This CDR3 spans 14 amino acids. Germline CDR1 MDHEN, CDR2 SYDVKM. CDR3 sequence (DNA): TGTGCCAGCACTGCCGGGACTTATAATTCACCCCTCCACTTT. Translated: CASTAGTYNSPLHF.

Only a few counts were recorded for this clonotype. The chain employs TRBV27 and TRBJ1-2; D is possibly TRBD1 (5 bases). The CDR3 contains 15 residues. Germline CDR1 reads MNHEY; CDR2 reads SMNVEV (reference sequence). V lost 3 bases and J lost 4, with 15 bases in between. This CDR3 is CASSLRISGSYGYTF. The DNA for the CDR3 is TGTGCCAGCAGTTTGCGGATTTCAGGGAGCTATGGCTACACCTTC.

CDR3 sequence: CASSLGLSESSYEQYF. CDR3 in DNA: TGCGCCAGCAGCTTGGGACTTAGCGAGAGCTCCTACGAGCAGTACTTC. The rearrangement links TRBV5-1 to TRBJ2-7, with D tentatively TRBD2 (5 bases). The CDR3 extends over 16 amino acids. Trimming took 0 bases from V and 0 from J, leaving 13 bases between them. Germline lookup yields CDR1 SGHRS and CDR2 YFSETQ.

CDR3 in amino acids: CASSLGRTTEEAFF. CDR3 bases: TGTGCCAGCAGCTTAGGCAGGACCACTGAAGAGGCTTTCTTT. The J gene is TRBJ1-1, the V gene TRBV7-9, with no clear D. In germline, CDR1 is SEHNR, CDR2 FQNEAQ (reference sequence). This CDR3 has 14 residues. V lost 1 base and J 11 bases, leaving 17 bases between the germline ends. Combining the CDR3 with reference TRBV7-9 and TRBJ1-1 gives the whole variable domain DTGVSQNPRHKITKRGQNVTFRCDPISEHNRLYWYRQTLGQGPEFLTYFQNEAQLEKSRLLSDRFSAERPKGSFSTLEIQRTEQGDSAMYLCASSLGRTTEEAFFGQGTRLTVV.

As regards this clonotype: The junction departs from the called germline gene at one end, perhaps through a read error. The genes are TRBV7-9 and TRBJ1-2, with TRBD1 matching 9 bases. The germline gives CDR1 SEHNR, CDR2 FQNEAQ (reference sequence). The CDR3 is 16 amino acids. Here the CDR3 reads CASILVGQGMGNGYTF. Written as DNA, the CDR3 is TGTGCCAGCATCTTAGTGGGACAGGGAATGGGCAATGGCTACACCTTC.

This clonotype was observed many times. The gene calls are TRBV3-1 and TRBJ2-3; possibly TRBD2 for D (6 bases). The ends were cut back, 3 bases at V and 4 bases at J, with 11 bases in the middle. Germline V gene sequence: CDR1 LGHDT, CDR2 YNNKEL (reference sequence). This CDR3 is built from 14 residues. The CDR3 DNA sequence: TGTGCCAGCAGCCAGACACTAGCCTCAGATACGCAGTATTTT. It is translated as CASSQTLASDTQYF.

A remark on this clonotype: A much larger clonotype is one base distant, so this may be a read error. The V call is TRBV7-2, the J call TRBJ2-7, with D possibly TRBD2 on 7 matching bases. The ends were cut back, 4 bases at V and 4 bases at J, with 11 bases in the middle. Germline V CDR1 and CDR2: SGHTA, FQGNSA. CDR3 length: 13 amino acids. The CDR3 nucleotides are TGTGCCAGCAGCTGGGGGGGCCTTTACGAGCAGTACTTC. Its translation is CASSWGGLYEQYF.

V and J are TRBV6-2 or TRBV6-3 and TRBJ2-1, with a weak D call TRBD1 (6 bases). V dropped 0 bases and J dropped 2 bases, with 17 bases sitting between them. The CDR3 length is 18 residues. CDR1 and CDR2 (germline): MNHEY, SVGEGT. This CDR3 reads CASSYSSRDAGAYNEQFF. As DNA, the CDR3 is TGTGCCAGCAGTTACTCGAGTCGGGATGCAGGGGCCTACAATGAGCAGTTCTTC.

Only a few counts were recorded for this clonotype. This chain uses TRBV7-9 with TRBJ2-7; possibly TRBD1 for D (5 bases). CDR3 size: 15 residues. V was shortened by 5 bases and J by 1 base, with 15 bases between the two germline ends. Looked up from germline, CDR1 is SEHNR and CDR2 is FQNEAQ (reference sequence). The CDR3 DNA follows: TGTGCCAGCAGCCCATCTGGGGCGATTTCCTACGAGCAGTACTTC. This gives the protein CASSPSGAISYEQYF. The variable domain in full, with the rest retrieved from reference TRBV7-9 and TRBJ2-7, is DTGVSQNPRHKITKRGQNVTFRCDPISEHNRLYWYRQTLGQGPEFLTYFQNEAQLEKSRLLSDRFSAERPKGSFSTLEIQRTEQGDSAMYLCASSPSGAISYEQYFGPGTRLTVT.

At least ten counts were recorded for this clonotype. The rearrangement uses TRBV3-1 and TRBJ2-5; no clear D. Between the trimmed V and J ends, which lost 7 bases and 1 base, there was a span of 7 bases. The CDR3 consists of 12 residues. The germline CDR1 and CDR2 sequences are LGHDT and YNNKEL (reference sequence). CDR3 coding DNA: TGTGCCAGCAAAGGACCCCAAGAGACCCAGTACTTC. This gives the protein CASKGPQETQYF.

This clonotype was picked up one time. The rearrangement uses TRBV28 and TRBJ2-1, with D perhaps being TRBD1 or TRBD2 (5 bases each). The germline V gene has CDR1 MDHEN and CDR2 SYDVKM. This CDR3 contains 15 residues. The V gene lost 5 bases and the J gene lost 7 bases, with 18 bases spanning the gap. The CDR3 nucleotides read TGTGCCAGCAGTCTCGGGGCTAGTCAAAAAAATGAGCAGTTCTTC. Its protein product is CASSLGASQKNEQFF.

A note on this clonotype: This sequence may be a read error, since a much larger clone differs from it by one base. The V gene is TRBV20-1, the J gene TRBJ2-7, with 10 bases aligning to TRBD2. Germline CDR1 reads DFQATT; CDR2 reads SNEGSKA (reference sequence). The CDR3 runs to 16 residues. The CDR3: CSARDKLAGSSYEQYF. The CDR3 DNA is TGCAGTGCTCGAGACAAACTAGCGGGGTCCTCCTACGAGCAGTACTTC.

In its sample, this clonotype was seen many times. The chain has TRBV4-2 and TRBJ2-7; no reliable D call. The CDR3 loop spans 14 amino acids. Trimming shortened V by 0 bases and J by 6 bases, and 12 bases separated the two germline ends. The V gene's germline CDR1 is LGHNA and CDR2 YNFKEQ. DNA for the CDR3: TGTGCCAGCAGCCAAGATAGTCCCTCCGGCGAGCAGTACTTC. Residues: CASSQDSPSGEQYF.